This T cell receptor (beta chain) was sequenced during a study of CD8 T cells in ankylosing spondylitis. Study-wide points: In ankylosing spondylitis patients, matched synovial fluid reportedly showed significant enrichment of disease-linked clones. Earlier reports found some motif variants in synovial fluid and blood in reactive arthritis. Typical of ankylosing spondylitis blood, it appeared, was a TCR beta motif of under 10 highly homologous variants. CD8+ disease-linked clones were present at relatively low frequencies in blood.

TCRdb processed the 5' RACE reads anew with MiXCR; each CDR3 protein has one entry. Here the sample spans around 130,000 distinct CDR3 sequences, about a tenth being singletons. This clonotype was detected a few times. Its target is not known. Specimen: blood, either unsorted or a sorted T cell fraction (not recorded which). The source is a male donor with ankylosing spondylitis or in good health (not recorded which).

The CDR3 DNA reads TGTGCCAGCAGCTTAAGAGGGGACATCAACACCGGGGAGCTGTTTTTT. Translation: CASSLRGDINTGELFF. The genes are TRBV7-3 and TRBJ2-2; D perhaps matches TRBD1 (6 bases). The germline V gene encodes CDR1 SGHTA and CDR2 FQGTGA. Trimming removed 1 base from V and 2 bases from J, with 11 bases in between. The CDR3 loop spans 16 amino acids.